What follows are 15 T cell receptor beta chains derived from one specimen sequenced in a study of blood T cells in healthy people across ages. With a J-beta primer mix and a sample-barcoded 5' primer, a second PCR ran about 6 to 11 cycles. Each CDR3 protein gets one entry after TCRdb re-called the 5' RACE reads with MiXCR. The profile shows about 900,000 distinct CDR3 sequences, roughly 50% of them singletons. Input material: blood. These TCRs come from a man between 25 and 39 years old in good health.

This chain connects TRBV28 to TRBJ1-2, with D uncertain. V lost 10 bases, J lost 4 bases, and 10 bases lay in between. There are 11 residues in the CDR3. CDR1 and CDR2 from the germline V gene are MDHEN and SYDVKM. The CDR3 loop is CAILSTYGYTF. The CDR3 DNA follows: TGTGCCATCCTCTCAACCTATGGCTACACCTTC.

The rearrangement joins TRBV20-1 to TRBJ1-2; tentative D call: TRBD1 (6 bases). From germline, CDR1 is DFQATT and CDR2 SNEGSKA (reference sequence). Trimming cost V 6 bases and J 8 bases, with 22 bases left between them. CDR3 length equals 14 residues. Here the CDR3 reads CSAGAGGELRGYTF. For the CDR3, the DNA is TGCAGTGCAGGGGCGGGGGGCGAGTTAAGAGGCTACACCTTC.

In this sample, this clonotype turned up a few times. The chain is built from TRBV6-2 or TRBV6-3 and TRBJ2-5, with 12 bases fitting TRBD2. Looked up from germline, CDR1 is MNHEY and CDR2 is SVGEGT. There are 15 residues in the CDR3. J was trimmed by 9 bases and V by 0 bases; bases with no gene match: 5. The CDR3 spells CASSYSALAGGPQYF. Written as DNA, the CDR3 is TGTGCCAGCAGTTACTCGGCCCTAGCGGGGGGGCCCCAGTACTTC.

At least ten counts were recorded for this clonotype. This rearrangement joins TRBV20-1 to TRBJ2-7, with 7 bases matching TRBD2. The V segment lost 5 bases and the J segment 2 bases; nucleotides outside the gene matches: 9. The CDR3 is 14 residues long. CDR1 and CDR2 from the germline V gene are DFQATT and SNEGSKA (reference sequence). The DNA of the CDR3 is TGCAGTGCTCAAAGCGGGGATTTCCCCTACGAGCAGTACTTC. It encodes CSAQSGDFPYEQYF.

About this clonotype itself: Germline is not matched at one junction end, which may reflect a read error. The chain carries TRBV11-2 and TRBJ2-7, with D perhaps matching TRBD1 (5 bases). The CDR3 runs to 15 residues. Looked up from germline, CDR1 is SGHAT and CDR2 is FQNNGV. The CDR3 region is CASSLSPAGSYERYF. CDR3 sequence (DNA): TGTGCCAGCAGCTTATCCCCTGCAGGGTCCTACGAGCGGTACTTC.

This clonotype was observed a handful of times. This sequence joins TRBV7-3 and TRBJ2-3, with D perhaps matching TRBD2 (5 bases). Per the germline V gene, CDR1 is SGHTA and CDR2 is FQGTGA. The CDR3 has 15 residues. Trimming cost V 5 bases and J 2 bases, with 14 bases left between them. The CDR3 region has the DNA TGTGCCAGCAGCGTCGGACTGTTTTCCACAGATACGCAGTATTTT. This encodes CASSVGLFSTDTQYF.

This clonotype occurred many times. The chain recombines TRBV6-5 with TRBJ2-3; D perhaps matches TRBD2 (5 bases). The germline V and J ends were trimmed by 0 bases and 6 bases, with 13 bases remaining between them. Per germline, CDR1 MNHEY and CDR2 SVGAGI. The CDR3 loop spans 15 amino acids. The CDR3 DNA follows: TGTGCCAGCAGTTACTCGGAGGCAAATTTGGATACGCAGTATTTT. It translates to CASSYSEANLDTQYF.

The J gene is TRBJ2-7, the V gene TRBV15; D may match TRBD1 or TRBD2 (5 bases each). The germline V and J ends were trimmed by 4 bases and 3 bases, with 16 bases remaining between them. Germline lookup yields CDR1 LNHNV and CDR2 YYDKDF (reference sequence). This CDR3 comprises 15 residues. The CDR3 coding sequence is TGTGCCACCAGCACTCGGGACGGAATTCTCTACGAGCAGTACTTC. Its translation is CATSTRDGILYEQYF.

The V call is TRBV6-5, the J call TRBJ2-4; D may correspond to TRBD1 or TRBD2 (5 bases each). TRBJ2-7 explains the end of the DNA better; the J call may be wrong. This CDR3 contains 12 residues. CDR1 and CDR2 from the germline V gene are MNHEY and SVGAGI. The chain's CDR3 is CASSWGSPEQYF. As DNA, the CDR3 is TGTGCCAGCAGTTGGGGGTCCCCCGAGCAGTACTTC.

The sample holds a few counts of this clonotype. This chain joins TRBV5-1 and TRBJ2-7, with 7 nucleotides matching TRBD1. The CDR3 covers 13 residues. J was trimmed by 5 bases and V by 5 bases; bases with no gene match: 7. Germline-derived CDR1 and CDR2 are SGHRS and YFSETQ. Here the CDR3 reads CASSVRGLDEQYF. The CDR3 coding sequence is TGCGCCAGCAGTGTGAGGGGGCTAGACGAGCAGTACTTC.

A note on this clonotype: Sequence at one end of the junction differs from germline and may be a read error. The V call is TRBV6-5, the J call TRBJ2-1; 8 nucleotides align to TRBD2. Looked up from germline, CDR1 is MNHEY and CDR2 is SVGAGI. The CDR3 consists of 16 residues. CDR3 DNA: TGTGCCAGCAGTTACTCCGGGGGGGCGGGTTACAATAAGCAGTTCTTC. Amino acids: CASSYSGGAGYNKQFF.

This clonotype was seen a few times. This chain joins TRBV9 and TRBJ2-7; perhaps TRBD2 as D (6 bases). V was cut by 4 bases and J by 1 base, with 12 bases left in between. The CDR3 extends over 14 amino acids. The germline gives CDR1 SGDLS, CDR2 YYNGEE. The CDR3 sequence: CASSPIGTSYEQYF. The CDR3 region has the DNA TGTGCCAGCAGCCCTATAGGGACTTCCTACGAGCAGTACTTC. The whole variable domain, filled in from reference TRBV9 and TRBJ2-7, reads DSGVTQTPKHLITATGQRVTLRCSPRSGDLSVYWYQQSLDQGLQFLIQYYNGEERAKGNILERFSAQQFPDLHSELNLSSLELGDSALYFCASSPIGTSYEQYFGPGTRLTVT.

The chain combines TRBV5-5 with TRBJ2-2; 7 bases fit TRBD1. Looked up from germline, CDR1 is SGHKS and CDR2 is YYEKEE (reference sequence). Trimming removed 3 bases from V and 5 bases from J; junction bases left unmatched: 7. The CDR3 totals 15 residues. This chain's CDR3 is CASSSRQGSTGELFF. The CDR3, as DNA: TGTGCCAGCAGCTCCAGACAGGGTTCGACCGGGGAGCTGTTTTTT.

The rearrangement links TRBV9 to TRBJ2-3, with D possibly matching TRBD1 (5 bases). Trimming removed 0 bases at V and 6 bases at J, with 17 bases between. Per germline, CDR1 SGDLS and CDR2 YYNGEE. This CDR3 has 16 amino acids. In nucleotides, the CDR3 is TGTGCCAGCAGCGTAGAGGTACACAGGTCGTGGGATACGCAGTATTTT. Encoded protein: CASSVEVHRSWDTQYF.

This clonotype showed up just a few times. This rearrangement joins TRBV29-1 to TRBJ1-1; D is ambiguous. The V gene lost 7 bases and the J gene lost 1 base, with 10 bases spanning the gap. Germline loops: CDR1 SQVTM, CDR2 ANQGSEA. The CDR3 has 12 amino acids. In nucleotides, the CDR3 is TGCAGCGCCTCCCTGGAGAACACTGAAGCTTTCTTT. Its protein product is CSASLENTEAFF.